The 2 T cell receptor beta chains listed next were all sequenced from one sample in a study of T-cell reconstitution after alpha-beta-depleted transplantation in children. Molecular barcoding with unique molecular identifiers was used for the TCRbeta library. TCRdb recomputed calls from the PCR reads with MiXCR, one row per CDR3 protein. Among approximately 47,000 distinct CDR3 sequences listed, roughly 50% were seen once. This specimen consisted of peripheral blood, obtained before TCRalphabeta/CD19-depleted stem cell transplant. These receptors were obtained from a boy under three years old with SCID, due to receive a stem cell transplant.

This chain joins TRBV7-9 and TRBJ2-5, with 8 bases that match TRBD1. V gave up 5 bases and J gave up 4 bases; unmatched junction bases: 3. The CDR3 extends over 13 amino acids. Germline V gene lookup returns CDR1 SEHNR and CDR2 FQNEAQ (reference sequence). Written as DNA, the CDR3 is TGTGCCAGCAGCCCAGACAGGGGAGAGACCCAGTACTTC. Its protein is CASSPDRGETQYF.

The chain carries TRBV6-1 and TRBJ2-3; TRBD2 matches at 7 bases. Looked up from germline, CDR1 is MNHNS and CDR2 is SASEGT. Trimming cost V 1 base and J 4 bases; bases outside gene matches: 5. The length of the CDR3 is 15 residues. As DNA, the CDR3 is TGTGCCAGCAGTGAAGTTGGGGGGGGTCCAGATACGCAGTATTTT. Its translation is CASSEVGGGPDTQYF.